Presented here are 17 T cell receptor beta chains from one specimen sequenced in a study of blood T cells in healthy people across ages. A second PCR, run for about 7 to 12 cycles, used a sample-barcoded 5' primer plus a J-beta primer mix. One entry per CDR3 protein, called by TCRdb with MiXCR from the 5' RACE reads. The sample holds about 1 million distinct CDR3 sequences, less than 25% seen once. These data are also associated with another study on T cells of mothers and their children.

The source material was blood. The receptors derive from a girl aged 2-10 years in good health.

The rearrangement links TRBV5-1 to TRBJ2-7; D gene unclear. Germline CDR1 is SGHRS and CDR2 is YFSETQ. Trimming stripped 3 bases from V and 2 bases from J, with 6 bases between. This CDR3 has 12 amino acids. The CDR3 DNA sequence: TGCGCCAGCAGCTCCCAACCCTACGAGCAGTACTTC. It specifies CASSSQPYEQYF. The full variable domain, in which reference TRBV5-1 and TRBJ2-7 provide the parts outside the CDR3, is KAGVTQTPRYLIKTRGQQVTLSCSPISGHRSVSWYQQTPGQGLQFLFEYFSETQRNKGNFPGRFSGRQFSNSRSEMNVSTLELGDSALYLCASSSQPYEQYFGPGTRLTVT.

The rearrangement joins TRBV3-1 to TRBJ1-1, with D possibly being TRBD1 (6 bases). V gave up 4 bases and J gave up 3 bases, with 12 bases separating them. CDR3 length: 14 amino acids. Germline lookup yields CDR1 LGHDT and CDR2 YNNKEL (reference sequence). The CDR3 DNA reads TGTGCCAGCAGCCGCCAGGACAGACACACTGAAGCTTTCTTT. Amino acid sequence: CASSRQDRHTEAFF.

This clonotype was detected a few times. V usage is TRBV12-3 or TRBV12-4 and J usage is TRBJ1-3; a weak D match, TRBD1 (6 bases). V lost 4 bases to trimming and J lost 4 bases, with 14 bases between them. The CDR3 is 15 residues long. CDR3 DNA: TGTGCCAGCAGTTCGCGGGGGGCATCAGGAAACACCATATATTTT. Translating gives CASSSRGASGNTIYF.

The chain employs TRBV9 and TRBJ2-7; 10 bases align to TRBD2. This CDR3 contains 19 residues. V gave up 4 bases and J gave up 3 bases; unmatched junction bases: 19. Germline loops: CDR1 SGDLS, CDR2 YYNGEE. CDR3 DNA sequence: TGTGCCAGCAGCACTTCTAGCGGGAGCTTGTTTACGTACTACTACGAGCAGTACTTC. Translated, it gives CASSTSSGSLFTYYYEQYF.

A few counts support this clonotype. The V call is TRBV20-1, the J call TRBJ1-6; no clear D gene. The CDR3 totals 16 residues. V shed 4 bases and J shed 6 bases, with 19 bases lying between them. Germline CDR1 and CDR2: DFQATT and SNEGSKA (reference sequence). For the CDR3, the DNA is TGCAGTGCTACCGGGATTCAGTCAGAGCCTAATTCACCCCTCCACTTT. Its translation: CSATGIQSEPNSPLHF.

J is TRBJ1-2 and V is TRBV7-2; no clear D gene. V was clipped by 5 bases and J by 3 bases, with 10 bases between them. Germline CDR1 is SGHTA and CDR2 is FQGNSA. The CDR3 sequence is 13 residues long. This chain's CDR3 is CASSIRADYGYTF. DNA for the CDR3: TGTGCCAGCAGCATCCGGGCCGACTATGGCTACACCTTC.

This clonotype was recorded a few times. The chain joins TRBV6-5 to TRBJ1-4; D is unclear. V lost 8 bases to trimming and J lost 3 bases, with 7 bases between them. CDR1 and CDR2 (germline): MNHEY, SVGAGI. The CDR3 is 12 residues long. For the CDR3, the DNA is TGTGCCAGCTCCCAGCCTAATGAAAAACTGTTTTTT. This translates into CASSQPNEKLFF.

This clonotype has only a few counts. The genes are TRBV29-1 and TRBJ1-2; D perhaps matches TRBD1 (5 bases). V shed 5 bases and J shed 7 bases, with 17 bases lying between them. Germline assignment: CDR1 SQVTM and CDR2 ANQGSEA. This CDR3 has 13 residues. The CDR3 here is CSVPTLGGGGYTF. CDR3 nucleotide sequence: TGCAGCGTTCCAACCCTGGGGGGTGGTGGCTACACCTTC. Combining the CDR3 with reference TRBV29-1 and TRBJ1-2 gives the whole variable domain SAVISQKPSRDICQRGTSLTIQCQVDSQVTMMFWYRQQPGQSLTLIATANQGSEATYESGFVIDKFPISRPNLTFSTLTVSNMSPEDSSIYLCSVPTLGGGGYTFGSGTRLTVV.

The chain links TRBV12-3 or TRBV12-4 to TRBJ2-3; perhaps D is TRBD1 or TRBD2 (7 bases each). Trimming pared 7 bases from V and 0 bases from J, leaving 14 bases between. The CDR3 sequence is 15 residues long. CDR3 amino acids: CASTPGGGSTDTQYF. The CDR3 bases are TGTGCCAGCACCCCAGGGGGGGGTAGCACAGATACGCAGTATTTT.

This clonotype was detected a few times. The chain is built from TRBV28 and TRBJ2-5; TRBD2 matches at 10 bases. The CDR3 is 16 amino acids. Germline values: CDR1 MDHEN, CDR2 SYDVKM. Unmatched junction bases numbered 7, after V lost 4 bases and J lost 2 bases. CDR3 coding DNA: TGTGCCAGCAGTTCCGTGACTAGCGGGCCTCAAGAGACCCAGTACTTC. It is translated as CASSSVTSGPQETQYF.

This clonotype was detected a few times. V is TRBV7-2 and J is TRBJ2-3; D possibly corresponds to TRBD2 (6 bases). Trimming stripped 5 bases from V and 2 bases from J, with 14 bases between. Per the germline V gene, CDR1 is SGHTA and CDR2 is FQGNSA. The length of the CDR3 is 15 residues. CDR3 protein: CASSPRLAHTDTQYF. In DNA form, the CDR3 reads TGTGCCAGCAGCCCGCGGCTAGCGCACACAGATACGCAGTATTTT.

The V call is TRBV29-1, the J call TRBJ1-1, with TRBD1 identical over 7 bases. The CDR3 is made up of 15 amino acids. V was pared by 5 bases and J by 0 bases, with 9 bases of the junction left unmatched. CDR1 SQVTM and CDR2 ANQGSEA come from the germline V gene. CDR3 sequence reads: CSVSGQKLMNTEAFF. In DNA form, the CDR3 reads TGCAGCGTTTCGGGACAGAAATTAATGAACACTGAAGCTTTCTTT. Full variable domain (outside the CDR3, taken from reference TRBV29-1 and TRBJ1-1): SAVISQKPSRDICQRGTSLTIQCQVDSQVTMMFWYRQQPGQSLTLIATANQGSEATYESGFVIDKFPISRPNLTFSTLTVSNMSPEDSSIYLCSVSGQKLMNTEAFFGQGTRLTVV.

This clonotype was counted between two and nine times. This chain uses TRBV9 with TRBJ2-6, with TRBD1 identical over 8 bases. The CDR3 has 18 residues. Germline-derived CDR1 and CDR2 are SGDLS and YYNGEE. V shed 4 bases and J 0 bases; nucleotides not matched to a gene: 9. This CDR3 is CASSPRTGRISGANVLTF. In nucleotides, the CDR3 is TGTGCCAGCAGCCCCCGGACAGGGAGAATCTCTGGGGCCAACGTCCTGACTTTC.

This chain joins TRBV7-9 and TRBJ2-5; tentative D call: TRBD1 (5 bases). The V end was cut by 3 bases, the J end by 3 bases, with 14 bases between. This CDR3 spans 15 amino acids. In germline, CDR1 is SEHNR, CDR2 FQNEAQ (reference sequence). The CDR3 spells CASSFPQESEETQYF. The CDR3 bases are TGTGCCAGCAGCTTCCCACAGGAATCTGAAGAGACCCAGTACTTC.

The chain uses TRBV7-2 and TRBJ2-7; D is undetermined. CDR3 length equals 15 residues. The germline V gene has CDR1 SGHTA and CDR2 FQGNSA. The V gene lost 5 bases and the J gene lost 0 bases, with 14 bases spanning the gap. CDR3 sequence: CASSRLPGSSYEQYF. The CDR3 bases are TGTGCCAGCAGCCGCCTTCCCGGTTCCTCCTACGAGCAGTACTTC. Using reference TRBV7-2 and TRBJ2-7 for the parts outside the CDR3, the full variable domain is GAGVSQSPSNKVTEKGKDVELRCDPISGHTALYWYRQSLGQGLEFLIYFQGNSAPDKSGLPSDRFSAERTGGSVSTLTIQRTQQEDSAVYLCASSRLPGSSYEQYFGPGTRLTVT.

The chain carries TRBV7-9 and TRBJ2-3; 9 bases map to TRBD2. The CDR3 covers 16 residues. V lost 3 bases to trimming and J lost 6 bases; unmatched junction nucleotides: 10. CDR1 SEHNR and CDR2 FQNEAQ come from the germline V gene (reference sequence). CDR3 sequence: CASSLKAGGLRDTQYF. CDR3 sequence (DNA): TGTGCCAGCAGCTTGAAAGCGGGGGGCCTTCGGGATACGCAGTATTTT.

The J gene is TRBJ1-2, the V gene TRBV7-9; tentatively, D is TRBD1 (5 bases). The CDR3 consists of 11 residues. With 7 bases removed from V and 8 bases from J, the gap between germline ends came to 11 bases. From germline, CDR1 is SEHNR and CDR2 FQNEAQ (reference sequence). The CDR3, as DNA: TGTGCCAGCAAGGGGTGGGAAGGCTACACCTTC. It translates to CASKGWEGYTF. Filled out from reference TRBV7-9 and TRBJ1-2, the complete variable domain reads DTGVSQNPRHKITKRGQNVTFRCDPISEHNRLYWYRQTLGQGPEFLTYFQNEAQLEKSRLLSDRFSAERPKGSFSTLEIQRTEQGDSAMYLCASKGWEGYTFGSGTRLTVV.